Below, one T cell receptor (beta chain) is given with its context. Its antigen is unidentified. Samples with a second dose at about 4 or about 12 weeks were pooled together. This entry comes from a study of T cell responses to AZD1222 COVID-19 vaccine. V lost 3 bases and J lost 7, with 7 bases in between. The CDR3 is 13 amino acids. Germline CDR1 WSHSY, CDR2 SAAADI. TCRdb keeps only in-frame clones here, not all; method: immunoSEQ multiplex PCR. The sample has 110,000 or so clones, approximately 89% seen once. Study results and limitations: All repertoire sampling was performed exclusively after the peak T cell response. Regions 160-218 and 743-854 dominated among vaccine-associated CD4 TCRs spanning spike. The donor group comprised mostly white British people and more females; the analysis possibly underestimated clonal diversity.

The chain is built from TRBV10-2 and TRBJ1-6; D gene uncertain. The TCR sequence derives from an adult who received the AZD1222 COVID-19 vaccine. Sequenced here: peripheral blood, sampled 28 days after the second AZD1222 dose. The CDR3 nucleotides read TGCGCCAGCAGTGACACGGAAAATTCACCCCTCCACTTT. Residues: CASSDTENSPLHF.